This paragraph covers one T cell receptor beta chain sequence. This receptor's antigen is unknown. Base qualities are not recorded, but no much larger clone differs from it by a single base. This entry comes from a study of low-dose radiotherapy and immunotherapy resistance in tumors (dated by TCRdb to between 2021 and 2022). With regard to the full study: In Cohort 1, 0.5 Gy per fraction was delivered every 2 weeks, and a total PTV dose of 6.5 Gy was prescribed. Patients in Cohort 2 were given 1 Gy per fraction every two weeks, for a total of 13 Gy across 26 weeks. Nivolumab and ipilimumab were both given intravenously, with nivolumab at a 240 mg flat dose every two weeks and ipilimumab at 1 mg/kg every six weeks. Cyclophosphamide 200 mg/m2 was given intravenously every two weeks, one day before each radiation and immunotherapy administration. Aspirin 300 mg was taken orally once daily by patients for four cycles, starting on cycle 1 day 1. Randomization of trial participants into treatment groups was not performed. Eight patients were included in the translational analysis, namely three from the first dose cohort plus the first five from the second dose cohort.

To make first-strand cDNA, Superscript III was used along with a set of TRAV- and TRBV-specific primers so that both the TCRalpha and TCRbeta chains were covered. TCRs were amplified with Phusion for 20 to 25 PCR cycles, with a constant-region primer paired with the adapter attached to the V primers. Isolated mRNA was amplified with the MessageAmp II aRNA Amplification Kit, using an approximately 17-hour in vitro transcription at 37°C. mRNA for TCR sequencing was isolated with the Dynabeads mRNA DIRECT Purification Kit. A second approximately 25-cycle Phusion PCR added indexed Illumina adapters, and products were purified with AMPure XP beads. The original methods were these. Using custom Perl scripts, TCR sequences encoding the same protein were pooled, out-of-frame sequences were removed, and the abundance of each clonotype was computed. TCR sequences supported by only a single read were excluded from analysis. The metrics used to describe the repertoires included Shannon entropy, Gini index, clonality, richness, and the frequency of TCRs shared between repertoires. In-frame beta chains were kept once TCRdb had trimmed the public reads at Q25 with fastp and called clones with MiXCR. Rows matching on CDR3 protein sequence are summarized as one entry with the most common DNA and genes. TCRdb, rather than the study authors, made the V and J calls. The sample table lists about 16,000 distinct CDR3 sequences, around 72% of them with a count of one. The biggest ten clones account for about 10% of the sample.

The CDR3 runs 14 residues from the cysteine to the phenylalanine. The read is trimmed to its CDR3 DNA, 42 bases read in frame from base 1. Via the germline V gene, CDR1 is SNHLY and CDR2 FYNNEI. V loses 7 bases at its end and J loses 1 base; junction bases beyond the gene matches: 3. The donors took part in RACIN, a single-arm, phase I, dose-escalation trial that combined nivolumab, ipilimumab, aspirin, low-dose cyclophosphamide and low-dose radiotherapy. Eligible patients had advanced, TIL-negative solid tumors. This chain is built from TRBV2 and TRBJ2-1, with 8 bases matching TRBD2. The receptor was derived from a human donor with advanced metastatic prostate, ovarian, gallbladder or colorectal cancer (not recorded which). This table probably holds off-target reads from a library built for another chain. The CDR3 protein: CASTGGRSYNEQFF. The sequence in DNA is TGTGCCAGCACTGGCGGGAGGTCCTACAATGAGCAGTTCTTC.